This T cell receptor (beta chain) comes out of a study of cytomegalovirus exposure and HLA in healthy donors. V shed 4 bases and J 7 bases; nucleotides not matched to a gene: 10. The CDR3 sequence is 14 residues long. Per the germline V gene, CDR1 is SQVTM and CDR2 is ANQGSEA. It was with 60 Vbeta and 13 Jbeta primers that the PCR ran. Profiling relied on immunoSEQ multiplex PCR, and the TCRdb table lists in-frame clones only, not all of them. This sample has 100,000 or so clones, with 13% to 15% found just once. A remark on this clone: Its target is unknown.

The study, taken as a whole, reports: The study designated about 160 TCR beta chains cytomegalovirus-associated. Reports showed the classifier diagnosing cytomegalovirus status with high specificity and sensitivity.

The sample comprised PBMCs. This TCR was sampled from a female donor in good health and CMV-seronegative. The chain has TRBV29-1 and TRBJ2-5; 9 positions agree with TRBD1. The CDR3 reads CSVATGGNTVTQYF. CDR3 nucleotides: TGCAGCGTTGCGACAGGGGGAAATACCGTGACCCAGTACTTC.